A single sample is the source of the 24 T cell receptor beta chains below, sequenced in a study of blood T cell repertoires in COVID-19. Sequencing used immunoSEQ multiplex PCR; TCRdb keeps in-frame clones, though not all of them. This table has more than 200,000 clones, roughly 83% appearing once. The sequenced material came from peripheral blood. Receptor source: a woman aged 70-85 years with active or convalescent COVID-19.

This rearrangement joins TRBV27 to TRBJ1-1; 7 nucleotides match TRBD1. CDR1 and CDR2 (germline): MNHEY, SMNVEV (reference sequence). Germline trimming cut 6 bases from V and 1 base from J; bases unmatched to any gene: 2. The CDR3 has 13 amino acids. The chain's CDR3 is CASRDRPNTEAFF. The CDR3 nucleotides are TGTGCCAGCAGGGACAGGCCGAACACTGAAGCTTTCTTT.

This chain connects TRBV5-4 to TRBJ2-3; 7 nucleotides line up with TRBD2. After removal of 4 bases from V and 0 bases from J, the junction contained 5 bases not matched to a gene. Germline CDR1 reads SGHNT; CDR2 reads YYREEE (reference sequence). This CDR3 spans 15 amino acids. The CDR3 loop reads CASSRSGVSTDTQYF. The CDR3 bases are TGTGCCAGCAGCCGGAGCGGGGTAAGCACAGATACGCAGTATTTT.

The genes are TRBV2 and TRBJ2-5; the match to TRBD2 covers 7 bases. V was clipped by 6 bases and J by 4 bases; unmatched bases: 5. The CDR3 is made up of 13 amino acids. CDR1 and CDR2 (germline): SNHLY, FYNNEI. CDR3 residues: CASRAGVGETQYF. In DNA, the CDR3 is TGTGCCAGCAGGGCGGGAGTCGGAGAGACCCAGTACTTC. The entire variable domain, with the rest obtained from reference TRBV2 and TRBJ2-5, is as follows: EPEVTQTPSHQVTQMGQEVILRCVPISNHLYFYWYRQILGQKVEFLVSFYNNEISEKSEIFDDQFSVERPDGSNFTLKIRSTKLEDSAMYFCASRAGVGETQYFGPGTRLLVL.

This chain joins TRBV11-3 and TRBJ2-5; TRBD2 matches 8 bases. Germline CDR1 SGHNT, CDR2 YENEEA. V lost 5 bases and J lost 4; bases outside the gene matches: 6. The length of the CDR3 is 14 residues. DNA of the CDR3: TGTGCCAGCAGCCTAGGACTAGCCGGAGAGACCCAGTACTTC. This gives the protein CASSLGLAGETQYF.

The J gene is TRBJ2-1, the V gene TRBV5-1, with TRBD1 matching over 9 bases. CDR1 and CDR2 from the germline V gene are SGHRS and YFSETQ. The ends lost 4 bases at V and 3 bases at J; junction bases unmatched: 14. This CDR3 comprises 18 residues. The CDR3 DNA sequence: TGCGCCAGCAGCCGCCGGTCGGGGGGACAGGGAAACTACAATGAGCAGTTCTTC. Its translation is CASSRRSGGQGNYNEQFF.

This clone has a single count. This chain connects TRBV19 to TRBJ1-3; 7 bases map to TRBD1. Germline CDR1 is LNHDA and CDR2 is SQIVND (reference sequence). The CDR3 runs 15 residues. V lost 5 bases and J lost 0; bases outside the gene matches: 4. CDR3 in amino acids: CASSQQGTSGNTIYF. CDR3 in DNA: TGTGCCAGTAGTCAACAGGGGACCTCTGGAAACACCATATATTTT.

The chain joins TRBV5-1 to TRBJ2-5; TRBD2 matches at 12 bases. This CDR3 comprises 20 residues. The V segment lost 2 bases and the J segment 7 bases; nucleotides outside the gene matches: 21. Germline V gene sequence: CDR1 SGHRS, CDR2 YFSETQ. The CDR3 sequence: CASSFLSGASGGAALSTQYF. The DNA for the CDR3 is TGCGCCAGCAGCTTCCTCAGCGGGGCTAGCGGGGGGGCGGCTCTCTCGACCCAGTACTTC.

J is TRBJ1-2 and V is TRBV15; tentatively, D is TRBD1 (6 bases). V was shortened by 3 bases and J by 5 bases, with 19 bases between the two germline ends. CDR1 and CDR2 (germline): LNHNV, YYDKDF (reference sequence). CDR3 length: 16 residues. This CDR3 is CATSSLGGGRRYGYTF. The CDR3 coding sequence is TGTGCCACCAGCAGCCTCGGGGGGGGGCGAAGATATGGCTACACCTTC.

The CDR3 region has the DNA TGTGCCAGCAGCTCCGGGACTAGCGGGGGGACCCTTGGACAGTACTTC. Its protein product is CASSSGTSGGTLGQYF. This sequence joins TRBV7-8 and TRBJ2-7, with 15 bases aligning to TRBD2. Germline lookup yields CDR1 SGHVS and CDR2 FQNEAQ. Losses at the gene ends were 4 bases for V and 10 bases for J; bases not matched to a gene: 11. The CDR3 runs to 16 residues. Full variable domain (rest looked up from reference TRBV7-8 and TRBJ2-7): GAGVSQSPRYKVAKRGQDVALRCDPISGHVSLFWYQQALGQGPEFLTYFQNEAQLDKSGLPSDRFFAERPEGSVSTLKIQRTQQEDSAVYLCASSSGTSGGTLGQYFGPGTRLTVT.

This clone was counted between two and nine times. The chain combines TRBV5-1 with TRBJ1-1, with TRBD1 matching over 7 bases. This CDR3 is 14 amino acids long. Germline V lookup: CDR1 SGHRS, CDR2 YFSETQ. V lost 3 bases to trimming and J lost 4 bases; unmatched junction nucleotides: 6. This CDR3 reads CASSYQGGSTEAFF. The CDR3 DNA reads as TGCGCCAGCAGCTACCAGGGGGGAAGCACTGAAGCTTTCTTT.

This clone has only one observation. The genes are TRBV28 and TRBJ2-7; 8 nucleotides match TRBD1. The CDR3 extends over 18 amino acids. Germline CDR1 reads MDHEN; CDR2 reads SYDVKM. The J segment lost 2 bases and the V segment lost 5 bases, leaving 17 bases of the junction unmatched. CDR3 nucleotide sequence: TGTGCCAGCAGTCCCGGTCACAGGGGGAATCATTACCCCTACGAGCAGTACTTC. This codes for CASSPGHRGNHYPYEQYF.

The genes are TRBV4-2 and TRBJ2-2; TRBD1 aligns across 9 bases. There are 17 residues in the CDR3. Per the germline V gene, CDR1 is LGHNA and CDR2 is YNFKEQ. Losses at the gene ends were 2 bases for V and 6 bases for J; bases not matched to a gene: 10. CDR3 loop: CASSQLSGQGNSGELFF. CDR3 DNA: TGTGCCAGCAGCCAACTTTCCGGACAGGGGAATTCCGGGGAGCTGTTTTTT.

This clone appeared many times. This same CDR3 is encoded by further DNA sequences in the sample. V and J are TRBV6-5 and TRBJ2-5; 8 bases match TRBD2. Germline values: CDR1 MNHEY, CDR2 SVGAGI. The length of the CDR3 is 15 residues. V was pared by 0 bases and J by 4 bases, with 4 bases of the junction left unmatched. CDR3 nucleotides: TGTGCCAGCAGTTACTCGACGGGGGGGGGAGAGACCCAGTACTTC. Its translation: CASSYSTGGGETQYF.

CDR3 protein: CASSPLPRYNEQFF. CDR3 coding DNA: TGTGCCAGCAGCCCCCTCCCCAGGTACAATGAGCAGTTCTTC. The chain recombines TRBV6-2 or TRBV6-3 with TRBJ2-1; unclear D gene. V dropped 6 bases and J dropped 4 bases, with 13 bases sitting between them. The CDR3 is made up of 14 amino acids. The germline gives CDR1 MNHEY, CDR2 SVGEGT.

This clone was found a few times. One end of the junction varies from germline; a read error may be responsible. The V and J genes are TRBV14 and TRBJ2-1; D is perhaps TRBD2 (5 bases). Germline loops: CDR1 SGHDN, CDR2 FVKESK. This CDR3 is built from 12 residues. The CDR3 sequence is CASSRDYHEQFF. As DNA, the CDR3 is TGTGCCAGCAGCCGAGACTACCATGAGCAGTTCTTC.

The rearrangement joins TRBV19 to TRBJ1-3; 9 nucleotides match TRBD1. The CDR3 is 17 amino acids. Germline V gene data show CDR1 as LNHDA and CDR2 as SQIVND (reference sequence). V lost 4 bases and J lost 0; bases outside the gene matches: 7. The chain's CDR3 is CASSTWDREASGNTIYF. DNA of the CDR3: TGTGCCAGTAGTACTTGGGACAGGGAGGCCTCTGGAAACACCATATATTTT.

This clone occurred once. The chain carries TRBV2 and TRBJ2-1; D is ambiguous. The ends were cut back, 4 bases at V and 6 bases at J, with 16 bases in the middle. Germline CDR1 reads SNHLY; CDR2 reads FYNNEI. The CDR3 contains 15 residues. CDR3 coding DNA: TGTGCCAGCAGTGCAGCGCCGAGTTTTTTCAATGAGCAGTTCTTC. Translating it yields CASSAAPSFFNEQFF.

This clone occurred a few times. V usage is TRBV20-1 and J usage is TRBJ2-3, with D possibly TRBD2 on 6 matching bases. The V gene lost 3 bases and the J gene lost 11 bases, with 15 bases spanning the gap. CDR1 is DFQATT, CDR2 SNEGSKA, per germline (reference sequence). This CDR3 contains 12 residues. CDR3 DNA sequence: TGCAGTGCTAGTCACGGGGGAAGTCGGCAGTATTTT. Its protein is CSASHGGSRQYF.

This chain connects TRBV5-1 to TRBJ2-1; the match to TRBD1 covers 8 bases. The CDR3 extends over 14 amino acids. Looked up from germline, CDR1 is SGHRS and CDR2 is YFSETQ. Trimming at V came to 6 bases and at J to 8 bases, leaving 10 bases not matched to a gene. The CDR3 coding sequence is TGCGCCAGCAATAGGGGACAGGCAGAGGATGAGCAGTTCTTC. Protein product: CASNRGQAEDEQFF.

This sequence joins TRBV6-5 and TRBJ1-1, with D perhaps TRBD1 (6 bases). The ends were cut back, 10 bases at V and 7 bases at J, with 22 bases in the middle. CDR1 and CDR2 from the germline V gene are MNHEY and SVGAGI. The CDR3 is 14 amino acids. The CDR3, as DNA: TGTGCCATTCCAACGACAGGCCTTCGTGGTGAAGCTTTCTTT. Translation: CAIPTTGLRGEAFF.

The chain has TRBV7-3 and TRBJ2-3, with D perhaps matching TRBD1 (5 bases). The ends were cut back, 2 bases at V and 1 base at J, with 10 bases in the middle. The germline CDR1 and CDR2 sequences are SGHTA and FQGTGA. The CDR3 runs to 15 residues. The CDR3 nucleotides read TGTGCCAGCAGCTTACCAGGGATGGGCACAGATACGCAGTATTTT. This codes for CASSLPGMGTDTQYF.

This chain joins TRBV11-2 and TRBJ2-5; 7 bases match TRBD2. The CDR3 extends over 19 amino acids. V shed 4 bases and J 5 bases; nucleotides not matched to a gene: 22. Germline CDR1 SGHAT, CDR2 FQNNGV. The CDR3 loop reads CASSSIPGGPAFSSETQYF. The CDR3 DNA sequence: TGTGCCAGCAGCTCAATACCGGGGGGACCAGCGTTCTCTTCGGAGACCCAGTACTTC.

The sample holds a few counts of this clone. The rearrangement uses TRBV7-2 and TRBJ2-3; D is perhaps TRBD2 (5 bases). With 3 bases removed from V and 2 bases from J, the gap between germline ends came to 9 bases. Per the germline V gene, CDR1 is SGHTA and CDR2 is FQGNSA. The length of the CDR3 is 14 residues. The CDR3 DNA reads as TGTGCCAGCAGCTTTCGGGATTTCACAGATACGCAGTATTTT. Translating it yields CASSFRDFTDTQYF.

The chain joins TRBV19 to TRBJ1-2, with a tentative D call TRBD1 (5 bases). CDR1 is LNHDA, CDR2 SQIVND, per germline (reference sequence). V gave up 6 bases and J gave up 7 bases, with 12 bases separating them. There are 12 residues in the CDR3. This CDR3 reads CASREQGRGYTF. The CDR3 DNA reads TGTGCCAGTAGAGAGCAGGGCCGTGGCTACACCTTC.